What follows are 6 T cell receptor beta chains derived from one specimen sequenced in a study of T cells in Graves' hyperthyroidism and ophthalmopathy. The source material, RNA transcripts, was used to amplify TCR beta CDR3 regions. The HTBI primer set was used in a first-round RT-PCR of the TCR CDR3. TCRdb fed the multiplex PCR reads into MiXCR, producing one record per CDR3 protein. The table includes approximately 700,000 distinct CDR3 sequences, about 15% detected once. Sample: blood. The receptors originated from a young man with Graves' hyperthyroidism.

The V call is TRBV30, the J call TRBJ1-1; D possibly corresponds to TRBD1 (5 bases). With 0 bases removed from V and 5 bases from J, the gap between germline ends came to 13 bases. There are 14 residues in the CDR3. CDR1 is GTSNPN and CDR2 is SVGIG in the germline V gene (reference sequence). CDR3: CAWSVLMGGTEAFF. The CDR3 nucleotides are TGTGCCTGGAGTGTACTGATGGGGGGAACTGAAGCTTTCTTT.

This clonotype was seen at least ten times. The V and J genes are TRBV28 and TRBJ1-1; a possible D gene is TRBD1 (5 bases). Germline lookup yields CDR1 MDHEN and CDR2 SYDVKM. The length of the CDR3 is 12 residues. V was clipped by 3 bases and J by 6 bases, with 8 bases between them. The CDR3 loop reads CASSLGVAEAFF. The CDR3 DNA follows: TGTGCCAGCAGTTTGGGGGTTGCTGAAGCTTTCTTT. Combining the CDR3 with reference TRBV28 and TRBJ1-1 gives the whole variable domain DVKVTQSSRYLVKRTGEKVFLECVQDMDHENMFWYRQDPGLGLRLIYFSYDVKMKEKGDIPEGYSVSREKKERFSLILESASTNQTSMYLCASSLGVAEAFFGQGTRLTVV.

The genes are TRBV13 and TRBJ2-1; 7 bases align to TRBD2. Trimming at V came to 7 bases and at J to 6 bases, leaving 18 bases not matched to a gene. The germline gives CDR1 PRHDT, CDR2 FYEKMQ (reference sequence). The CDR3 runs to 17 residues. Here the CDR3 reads CASKYKLAGQSRNEQFF. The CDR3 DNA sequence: TGTGCCAGCAAATACAAGTTAGCGGGCCAAAGCCGCAATGAGCAGTTCTTC.

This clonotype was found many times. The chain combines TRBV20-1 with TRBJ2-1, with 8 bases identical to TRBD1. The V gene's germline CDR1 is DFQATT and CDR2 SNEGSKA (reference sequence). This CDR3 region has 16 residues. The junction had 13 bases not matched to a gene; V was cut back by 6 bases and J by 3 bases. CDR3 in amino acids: CSATPSGTGFYNEQFF. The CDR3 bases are TGCAGTGCCACACCATCCGGGACAGGCTTCTACAATGAGCAGTTCTTC.

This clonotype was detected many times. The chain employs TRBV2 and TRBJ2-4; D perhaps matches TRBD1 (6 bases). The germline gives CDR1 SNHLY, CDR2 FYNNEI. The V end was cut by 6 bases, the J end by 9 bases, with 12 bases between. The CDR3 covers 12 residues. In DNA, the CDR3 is TGTGCCAGCAGCGACAGGAGCCCCATTCAGTACTTC. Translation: CASSDRSPIQYF.

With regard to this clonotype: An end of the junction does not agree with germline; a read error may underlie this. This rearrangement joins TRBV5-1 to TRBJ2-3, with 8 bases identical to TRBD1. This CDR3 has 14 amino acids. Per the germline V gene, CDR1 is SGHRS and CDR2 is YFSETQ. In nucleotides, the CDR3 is TGTGCCAGCCGAGCGGCAGGGGGCTCAGATACGCAGTATTTT. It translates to CASRAAGGSDTQYF.